This is a list of T cell receptor beta chains from one sample in a study of blood T cell repertoires in COVID-19. Measured with immunoSEQ multiplex PCR; TCRdb has only the in-frame clones, and not every one. Found here are hundreds of thousands of clones, roughly 89% of them singletons; the top ten hold about 8.9%. The sequencing input was PBMCs or T cells enriched from blood (not recorded which). The receptors originated from a woman aged 18-35 years who had recovered from COVID-19. Both conserved end residues are part of each CDR3. Each record gives: V gene, CDR3 protein.

TRBV7-3 | CASSLGQGETQYF
TRBV11-2 | CASNQAPPYSYEQYF
TRBV5-1 | CASSTLQGSGTEAFF
TRBV4-2 | CASSPLGTSGTSTDTQYF
TRBV28 | CASSSWDREGGYTF
TRBV28 | CASTQANYGYTF
TRBV27 | CASTSQGGEAFF
TRBV4-1 | CASSQAGAPEAFF
TRBV5-6 | CASSTGPGAGGYTF
TRBV7-2 | CASSLASGRNEQYF
TRBV29-1 | CSVDWTGADEQFF
TRBV2 | CASSEEGPRRWTEAFF
TRBV4-1 | CASSHDRGVGDTQYF
TRBV2 | CASRIDREYGYTF
TRBV19 | CASRRAGVDYNEQFF
TRBV28 | CASSTSWTANYGYTF
TRBV7-3 | CASSLLGGIDTGELFF
TRBV11-2 | CASSLLGLVYEQYF
TRBV7-8 | CASSPEARGGYTF
TRBV19 | CASQAGFSPLHF
TRBV9 | CASSAEPGQGIKAFF
TRBV5-6 | CASLTGAGNTIYF
TRBV6-5 | CASLQLQGAVQPQHF
TRBV9 | CASSLARTGINYGYTF
TRBV7-2 | CASSLVGRSGNTIYF
TRBV13 | CASSLAAGETQYF
TRBV9 | CASSASGLAGLETQYF
TRBV3-1/TRBV3-2 | CASSQDTGTGSQYF
TRBV6-5 | CASTTGTGRGYTF
TRBV9 | CASSVGPREAQYF
TRBV5-5 | CASSLAKTDYNSPLHF
TRBV28 | CASSTTRILFYEQYF
TRBV3-1/TRBV3-2 | CASSLRLTADQPQHF